This passage covers 7 T cell receptor beta chains from one sample sequenced in a study of identical twins. TCRdb reprocessed the 5' RACE reads with MiXCR, giving one entry per CDR3 protein. There are about 500,000 distinct CDR3 sequences in the sample; 13% to 15% occur only once, and approximately 0.98% lies in the top ten. The same sample was also used in a study of yellow fever vaccine responses in identical twins.

The sequenced sample was CD4+ T cells sorted from blood. The receptors were gathered from a young woman in good health.

The chain employs TRBV7-6 and TRBJ1-4; the match to TRBD1 covers 7 bases. Germline values: CDR1 SGHVS, CDR2 FNYEAQ. The CDR3 is made up of 18 amino acids. V gave up 1 base and J gave up 0 bases; unmatched junction bases: 8. CDR3 DNA: TGTGCCAGCAGCTTAGTAGGTACAGGGGCGGCAACTAATGAAAAACTGTTTTTT. Translating gives CASSLVGTGAATNEKLFF.

This clonotype was counted between two and nine times. This chain joins TRBV11-1 and TRBJ2-1; the D gene is possibly TRBD2 (7 bases). The CDR3 is 18 residues long. The germline gives CDR1 SGHAT, CDR2 FQDESV (reference sequence). V lost 5 bases and J 5 bases, leaving 25 bases between the germline ends. The CDR3, as DNA: TGTGCCAGCAGCCCTAATGGCGTGGCGGGGGCCCGTAACAATGAGCAGTTCTTC. Translated, it gives CASSPNGVAGARNNEQFF.

V usage is TRBV4-3 and J usage is TRBJ2-2; no clear D. Germline V CDR1 and CDR2: LGHNA, YSLEER. The CDR3 extends over 16 amino acids. Trimming cost V 1 base and J 1 base, with 10 bases left between them. The CDR3, as DNA: TGCGCCAGCAGCCAAGGGTTGGGTCTGAACACCGGGGAGCTGTTTTTT. Translation gives CASSQGLGLNTGELFF.

This clonotype showed up just a few times. The CDR3, as DNA: TGTGCCAGCAAGGGACAGGGGACTACTGGCTATGGCTACACCTTC. Amino acids: CASKGQGTTGYGYTF. The chain is built from TRBV2 and TRBJ1-2, with 10 bases lining up with TRBD1. Germline loops: CDR1 SNHLY, CDR2 FYNNEI. Losses at the gene ends were 7 bases for V and 4 bases for J; bases not matched to a gene: 9. The CDR3 spans 15 residues.

This clonotype was found a few times. The rearrangement joins TRBV3-1 to TRBJ2-5; D gene ambiguous. V lost 0 bases and J 1 base, leaving 15 bases between the germline ends. Germline CDR1 reads LGHDT; CDR2 reads YNNKEL (reference sequence). This CDR3 spans 17 amino acids. The CDR3 coding sequence is TGTGCCAGCAGCCAAGAGAGGCAGCACACAATCCAAGAGACCCAGTACTTC. This sequence encodes CASSQERQHTIQETQYF.

The table lists this clonotype with a few counts. The chain employs TRBV11-2 and TRBJ2-5; TRBD2 agrees at 7 bases. Germline-derived CDR1 and CDR2 are SGHAT and FQNNGV. The CDR3 loop spans 15 amino acids. V dropped 1 base and J dropped 4; count of bases not matched to a gene: 6. Here the CDR3 DNA reads TGTGCCAGCAGCTTAGCGGGAGGCCAGGGAGAGACCCAGTACTTC. As protein: CASSLAGGQGETQYF. The complete variable domain, with remaining parts taken from reference TRBV11-2 and TRBJ2-5, reads EAGVAQSPRYKIIEKRQSVAFWCNPISGHATLYWYQQILGQGPKLLIQFQNNGVVDDSQLPKDRFSAERLKGVDSTLKIQPAKLEDSAVYLCASSLAGGQGETQYFGPGTRLLVL.

This clonotype has more than one count but fewer than ten. The genes are TRBV4-3 and TRBJ2-6, with 7 bases aligning to TRBD1. The CDR3 runs 19 residues. J gave up 0 bases and V 3 bases, and 11 bases lay outside the gene matches. Looked up from germline, CDR1 is LGHNA and CDR2 is YSLEER. The CDR3 DNA reads as TGCGCCAGCAGCCAGTTAACCGGGACAGACCTCTCTGGGGCCAACGTCCTGACTTTC. Protein sequence: CASSQLTGTDLSGANVLTF.